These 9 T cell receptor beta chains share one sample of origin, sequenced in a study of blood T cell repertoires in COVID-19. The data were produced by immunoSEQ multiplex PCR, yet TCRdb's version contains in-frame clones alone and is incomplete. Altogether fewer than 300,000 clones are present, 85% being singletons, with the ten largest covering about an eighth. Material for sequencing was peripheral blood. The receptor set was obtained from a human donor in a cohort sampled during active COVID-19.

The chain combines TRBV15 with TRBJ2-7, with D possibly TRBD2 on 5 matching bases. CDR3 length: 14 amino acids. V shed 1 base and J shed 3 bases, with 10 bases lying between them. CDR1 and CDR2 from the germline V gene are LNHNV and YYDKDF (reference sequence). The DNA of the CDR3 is TGTGCCACCAGCAGAGGAGGGAAGGTCTACGAGCAGTACTTC. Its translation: CATSRGGKVYEQYF.

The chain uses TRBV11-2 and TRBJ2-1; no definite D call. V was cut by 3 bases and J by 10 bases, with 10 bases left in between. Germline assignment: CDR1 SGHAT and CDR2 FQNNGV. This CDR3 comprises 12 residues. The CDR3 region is CASSFEFAEQFF. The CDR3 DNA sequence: TGTGCCAGCAGCTTTGAGTTTGCGGAGCAGTTCTTC. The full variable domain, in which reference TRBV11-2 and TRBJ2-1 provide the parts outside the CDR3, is EAGVAQSPRYKIIEKRQSVAFWCNPISGHATLYWYQQILGQGPKLLIQFQNNGVVDDSQLPKDRFSAERLKGVDSTLKIQPAKLEDSAVYLCASSFEFAEQFFGPGTRLTVL.

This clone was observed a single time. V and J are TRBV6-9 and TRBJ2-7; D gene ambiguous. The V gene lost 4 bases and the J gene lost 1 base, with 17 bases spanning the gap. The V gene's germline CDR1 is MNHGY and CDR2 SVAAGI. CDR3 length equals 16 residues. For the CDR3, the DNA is TGTGCCAGCAGTTTCGCGACTGCGAGATGGTCCTACGAGCAGTACTTC. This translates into CASSFATARWSYEQYF.

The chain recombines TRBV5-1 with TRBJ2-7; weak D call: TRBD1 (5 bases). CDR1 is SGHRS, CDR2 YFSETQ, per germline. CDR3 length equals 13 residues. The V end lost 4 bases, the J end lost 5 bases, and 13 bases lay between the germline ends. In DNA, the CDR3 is TGCGCCAGCAGCCCTCAGCAGGGCCACGAGCAGTACTTC. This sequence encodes CASSPQQGHEQYF. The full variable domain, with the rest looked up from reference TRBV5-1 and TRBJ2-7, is KAGVTQTPRYLIKTRGQQVTLSCSPISGHRSVSWYQQTPGQGLQFLFEYFSETQRNKGNFPGRFSGRQFSNSRSEMNVSTLELGDSALYLCASSPQQGHEQYFGPGTRLTVT.

CDR3 nucleotide sequence: TGTGCCAGCAGCCGAGGGACTAGCGGGAGGAATGAGCAGTTCTTC. Translated: CASSRGTSGRNEQFF. The chain is built from TRBV14 and TRBJ2-1, with 15 bases lining up with TRBD2. Germline loops: CDR1 SGHDN, CDR2 FVKESK. V lost 4 bases to trimming and J lost 7 bases; unmatched junction nucleotides: 2. This CDR3 contains 15 residues.

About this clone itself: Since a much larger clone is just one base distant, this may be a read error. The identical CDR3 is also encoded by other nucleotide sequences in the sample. The DNA of the CDR3 is TGTGCCAGCAGCTTTAGCGGGAGCTCCTACAATGAGCAGTTCTTC. As protein: CASSFSGSSYNEQFF. V and J are TRBV7-2 and TRBJ2-1; 9 nucleotides agree with TRBD2. The CDR3 has 15 residues. After removal of 3 bases from V and 0 bases from J, the junction contained 0 bases not matched to a gene. Germline CDR1 is SGHTA and CDR2 is FQGNSA.

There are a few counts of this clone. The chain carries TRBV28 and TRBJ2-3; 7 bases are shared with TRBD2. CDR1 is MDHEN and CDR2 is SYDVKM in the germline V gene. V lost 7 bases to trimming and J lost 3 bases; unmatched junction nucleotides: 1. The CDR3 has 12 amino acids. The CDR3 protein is CASKLATDTQYF. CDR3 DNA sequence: TGTGCCAGCAAACTAGCGACAGATACGCAGTATTTT. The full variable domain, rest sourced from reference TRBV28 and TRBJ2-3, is DVKVTQSSRYLVKRTGEKVFLECVQDMDHENMFWYRQDPGLGLRLIYFSYDVKMKEKGDIPEGYSVSREKKERFSLILESASTNQTSMYLCASKLATDTQYFGPGTRLTVL.

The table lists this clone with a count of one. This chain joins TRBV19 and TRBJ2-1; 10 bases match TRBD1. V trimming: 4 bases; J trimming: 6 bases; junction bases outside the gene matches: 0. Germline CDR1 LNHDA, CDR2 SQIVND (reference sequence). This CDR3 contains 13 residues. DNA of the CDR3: TGTGCCAGTAGTAGGGACAGGGGCAATGAGCAGTTCTTC. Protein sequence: CASSRDRGNEQFF.

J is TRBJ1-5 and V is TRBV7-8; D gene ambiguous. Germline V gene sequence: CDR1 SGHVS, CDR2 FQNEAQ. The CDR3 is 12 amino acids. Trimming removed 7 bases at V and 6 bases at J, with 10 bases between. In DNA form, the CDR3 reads TGTGCCAGCACTGCACCGGGTCAGCCCCAGCATTTT. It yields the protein CASTAPGQPQHF.